This is a list of T cell receptor beta chains from one sample in a study of blood T cell repertoires in COVID-19. The data were produced by immunoSEQ multiplex PCR, yet TCRdb's version contains in-frame clones alone and is incomplete. This sample has over 250,000 clones, with about nine tenths found just once. Sequences were obtained from peripheral blood. The receptor source for this set is a man aged 50 or older with acute or convalescent COVID-19. CDR3s include the opening cysteine and the closing phenylalanine or tryptophan. A D gene is named only where the DNA matches it firmly. Clone size is shown for a subset of rows, as once, few, many or a class of expanded clone.

V gene: TRBV2
J gene: TRBJ2-7
clone size: -
D gene: -
CDR3 DNA: TGTGCCATTACGACAGAGACCTCCTACGAGCAGTACTTC
CDR3 protein: CAITTETSYEQYF

V gene: TRBV11-3
J gene: TRBJ2-5
clone size: once
D gene: TRBD2
CDR3 DNA: TGTGCCAGCAGCTCGGGGACTAGCGGCAACCAAGAGACCCAGTACTTC
CDR3 protein: CASSSGTSGNQETQYF

V gene: TRBV7-9
J gene: TRBJ1-1
clone size: -
D gene: TRBD1
CDR3 DNA: TGTGCCAGCAGCTTAGGGGACAGGAGGAACACTGAAGCTTTCTTT
CDR3 protein: CASSLGDRRNTEAFF

V gene: TRBV3-1/TRBV3-2
J gene: TRBJ1-6
clone size: -
D gene: -
CDR3 DNA: TGTGCCAGCAGCCAATCCCAGGGTTCACCCCTCCACTTT
CDR3 protein: CASSQSQGSPLHF

V gene: TRBV30
J gene: TRBJ2-2
clone size: -
D gene: -
CDR3 DNA: TGTGCCTGGAGAAAACAAAACACCGGGGAGCTGTTTTTT
CDR3 protein: CAWRKQNTGELFF

V gene: TRBV29-1
J gene: TRBJ1-2
clone size: -
D gene: -
CDR3 DNA: TGCAGCGTCAATAGACAAGGTCTCGGCTACACCTTC
CDR3 protein: CSVNRQGLGYTF

V gene: TRBV30
J gene: TRBJ1-6
clone size: -
D gene: -
CDR3 DNA: TGTGCCTGGATGGACAGCCCGGGGTCACCCCTCCACTTT
CDR3 protein: CAWMDSPGSPLHF

V gene: TRBV30
J gene: TRBJ1-6
clone size: -
D gene: TRBD1
CDR3 DNA: TGTGCCTGGCTACAGGGGAACTCACCCCTCCACTTT
CDR3 protein: CAWLQGNSPLHF

V gene: TRBV9
J gene: TRBJ2-1
clone size: -
D gene: -
CDR3 DNA: TGTGCCAGCAGCCTCCGAGGAGCGGGTAACTACAATGAGCAGTTCTTC
CDR3 protein: CASSLRGAGNYNEQFF

V gene: TRBV6-6
J gene: TRBJ2-3
clone size: -
D gene: TRBD2
CDR3 DNA: TGTGCCAGCAGACTAGCGGCCACAGATACGCAGTATTTT
CDR3 protein: CASRLAATDTQYF

V gene: TRBV12-3/TRBV12-4
J gene: TRBJ2-2
clone size: many
D gene: -
CDR3 DNA: TGTGCCAGCAGACAAACAGACACCGGGGAGCTGTTTTTT
CDR3 protein: CASRQTDTGELFF

V gene: TRBV5-1
J gene: TRBJ1-1
clone size: -
D gene: -
CDR3 DNA: TGCGCCAGCAGCTTGGTGGCAGGATCGAACACTGAAGCTTTCTTT
CDR3 protein: CASSLVAGSNTEAFF

V gene: TRBV24-1
J gene: TRBJ1-5
clone size: -
D gene: TRBD1
CDR3 DNA: TGTGCCACCAGTGGTGGCAGGGGGCACGGCAATCAGCCCCAGCATTTT
CDR3 protein: CATSGGRGHGNQPQHF

V gene: TRBV6-5
J gene: TRBJ2-1
clone size: -
D gene: TRBD1
CDR3 DNA: TGTGCCAGCAGGCCAGGGGGAAGCAATGAGCAGTTCTTC
CDR3 protein: CASRPGGSNEQFF

V gene: TRBV6-5
J gene: TRBJ1-2
clone size: -
D gene: TRBD1
CDR3 DNA: TGTGCCAGCAGTTACGGGGACAGGGGGTATGGCTACACCTTC
CDR3 protein: CASSYGDRGYGYTF

V gene: TRBV6-5
J gene: TRBJ1-1
clone size: -
D gene: -
CDR3 DNA: TGTGCCAGCAGTTTACAGGGGAACACTGAAGCTTTCTTT
CDR3 protein: CASSLQGNTEAFF

V gene: TRBV19
J gene: TRBJ2-2
clone size: -
D gene: -
CDR3 DNA: TGTGCCAGTAGTACCTCCCTTGAGACCGGGGAGCTGTTTTTT
CDR3 protein: CASSTSLETGELFF

V gene: TRBV25-1
J gene: TRBJ2-7
clone size: -
D gene: -
CDR3 DNA: TGTGCCAGCTGCCAGGGATACGAGCAGTACTTC
CDR3 protein: CASCQGYEQYF

V gene: TRBV13
J gene: TRBJ1-6
clone size: -
D gene: TRBD1
CDR3 DNA: TGTGCCAGCAGCTCCCAGGGGGGCAATTCACCCCTCCACTTT
CDR3 protein: CASSSQGGNSPLHF

V gene: TRBV14
J gene: TRBJ2-7
clone size: -
D gene: TRBD1
CDR3 DNA: TGTGCCAGCAGCCAAATAGGGGACAGGGGCGTCTACGAGCAGTACTTC
CDR3 protein: CASSQIGDRGVYEQYF

V gene: TRBV5-1
J gene: TRBJ2-3
clone size: -
D gene: TRBD2
CDR3 DNA: TGCGCCAGCAGCTTGGCCCCCCCGACAGGGACCGGGACTAGCGGGGGCCCCAATACGCAGTATTTT
CDR3 protein: CASSLAPPTGTGTSGGPNTQYF

V gene: TRBV29-1
J gene: TRBJ2-7
clone size: -
D gene: TRBD1
CDR3 DNA: TGCAGCGTTGTACGACAGGGGAGCTCCTACGAGCAGTACTTC
CDR3 protein: CSVVRQGSSYEQYF

V gene: TRBV7-9
J gene: TRBJ1-4
clone size: -
D gene: TRBD1
CDR3 DNA: TGTGCCAGCAGCTTAGTAGGACAGGTTGAAAAACTGTTTTTT
CDR3 protein: CASSLVGQVEKLFF

V gene: TRBV12-5
J gene: TRBJ1-1
clone size: -
D gene: -
CDR3 DNA: TGTGCTAGTGGGACGGGAGTTGACACTGAAGCTTTCTTT
CDR3 protein: CASGTGVDTEAFF

V gene: TRBV12-3/TRBV12-4
J gene: TRBJ1-2
clone size: -
D gene: TRBD1
CDR3 DNA: TGTGCCAGCAGTCCCCGACAGGGGAAGGGCTACACCTTC
CDR3 protein: CASSPRQGKGYTF

V gene: TRBV12-3/TRBV12-4
J gene: TRBJ2-5
clone size: -
D gene: TRBD1
CDR3 DNA: TGTGCCAGCGGAGAGGGGGCCGGGACCCAGTACTTC
CDR3 protein: CASGEGAGTQYF

V gene: TRBV5-6
J gene: TRBJ2-5
clone size: -
D gene: TRBD2
CDR3 DNA: TGTGCCAGCAGCTTGAGGCTAGCGGGGGGAGAGACCCAGTACTTC
CDR3 protein: CASSLRLAGGETQYF

V gene: TRBV4-2
J gene: TRBJ2-2
clone size: -
D gene: -
CDR3 DNA: TGTGCCAGCAGCCTGCAAGGGGCCGGGGAGCTGTTTTTT
CDR3 protein: CASSLQGAGELFF

V gene: TRBV6-6
J gene: TRBJ1-5
clone size: -
D gene: -
CDR3 DNA: TGTGCCAGCAGTTACTCCGAGTCGAATCAGCCCCAGCATTTT
CDR3 protein: CASSYSESNQPQHF

V gene: TRBV2
J gene: TRBJ1-4
clone size: -
D gene: -
CDR3 DNA: TGTGCCAGCAATACAGACACAACTAATGAAAAACTGTTTTTT
CDR3 protein: CASNTDTTNEKLFF

V gene: TRBV5-8
J gene: TRBJ2-1
clone size: -
D gene: -
CDR3 DNA: TGTGCCAGCAGCTTGGAGGCTTTCGGGGCCTACAATGAGCAGTTCTTC
CDR3 protein: CASSLEAFGAYNEQFF

V gene: TRBV18
J gene: TRBJ2-2
clone size: -
D gene: TRBD1
CDR3 DNA: TGTGCCAGCTCACCACGGCAGGGGGACCCCGGGGAGCTGTTTTTT
CDR3 protein: CASSPRQGDPGELFF

V gene: TRBV6-2/TRBV6-3
J gene: TRBJ2-5
clone size: -
D gene: TRBD2
CDR3 DNA: TGTGCCAGCAGTCAGTCTACGGGGGGGAAAGAGACCCAGTACTTC
CDR3 protein: CASSQSTGGKETQYF

V gene: TRBV9
J gene: TRBJ1-3
clone size: -
D gene: TRBD1
CDR3 DNA: TGTGCCAGCAGCGTCGACAGGGTTGGAAACACCATATATTTT
CDR3 protein: CASSVDRVGNTIYF

V gene: TRBV24-1
J gene: TRBJ2-1
clone size: -
D gene: -
CDR3 DNA: TGTGCCACCACAGACGACATTCCGGGAGTAGGTAACAATGAGCAGTTCTTC
CDR3 protein: CATTDDIPGVGNNEQFF

V gene: TRBV27
J gene: TRBJ1-6
clone size: -
D gene: -
CDR3 DNA: TGTGCCAGCAGTTTATCAGTCGGTTCACCCCTCCACTTT
CDR3 protein: CASSLSVGSPLHF

V gene: TRBV7-3
J gene: TRBJ1-1
clone size: few
D gene: -
CDR3 DNA: TGTGCCAGCAGCGCCCAGTCGAACACTGAAGCTTTCTTT
CDR3 protein: CASSAQSNTEAFF

V gene: TRBV5-4
J gene: TRBJ1-1
clone size: -
D gene: -
CDR3 DNA: TGTGCCAGCAGCTTTGACATCGAAGAGAACACTGAAGCTTTCTTT
CDR3 protein: CASSFDIEENTEAFF

V gene: TRBV19
J gene: TRBJ2-2
clone size: -
D gene: -
CDR3 DNA: TGTGCCAGTAGTGGTTGGACAACGAACACCGGGGAGCTGTTTTTT
CDR3 protein: CASSGWTTNTGELFF

V gene: TRBV4-1
J gene: TRBJ2-3
clone size: -
D gene: TRBD2
CDR3 DNA: TGCGCCAGCAGCCAACAAGCGGGGGGCTCCCCCACAGATACGCAGTATTTT
CDR3 protein: CASSQQAGGSPTDTQYF

V gene: TRBV7-9
J gene: TRBJ1-2
clone size: -
D gene: -
CDR3 DNA: TGTGCCAGCAGCCCAGGTCAGGTCAGGGTCTTCTTC
CDR3 protein: CASSPGQVRVFF

V gene: TRBV30
J gene: TRBJ1-6
clone size: -
D gene: TRBD1
CDR3 DNA: TGTGCCTGCATGGGACAGGCCGGCTCACCCCTCCACTTT
CDR3 protein: CACMGQAGSPLHF

V gene: TRBV10-1
J gene: TRBJ1-1
clone size: -
D gene: -
CDR3 DNA: TGCGCCAGCAGTGAGTCTCGGGGACATGGCACTGAAGCTTTCTTT
CDR3 protein: CASSESRGHGTEAFF

V gene: TRBV30
J gene: TRBJ1-6
clone size: -
D gene: -
CDR3 DNA: TGTGCCTGGAGTGTACCGGGAAGAAATAATTCACCCCTCCACTTT
CDR3 protein: CAWSVPGRNNSPLHF

V gene: TRBV5-5
J gene: TRBJ1-6
clone size: -
D gene: -
CDR3 DNA: TGTGCCAGCAGTAAGGGGGAGTATTCACCCCTCCACTTT
CDR3 protein: CASSKGEYSPLHF

V gene: TRBV30
J gene: TRBJ1-2
clone size: -
D gene: -
CDR3 DNA: TGTGCCTGGAGTGTACGGAGACAGCGTTTAGCTAACTATGGCTACACCTTC
CDR3 protein: CAWSVRRQRLANYGYTF

V gene: TRBV18
J gene: TRBJ1-2
clone size: -
D gene: TRBD1
CDR3 DNA: TGTGCCAGCTCACCGACAGGGGACCTCTATGGCTACACCTTC
CDR3 protein: CASSPTGDLYGYTF

V gene: TRBV4-1
J gene: TRBJ1-1
clone size: -
D gene: -
CDR3 DNA: TGCGCCAGCAGCCCCCTCGGCCCGGGTAGGACTGAAGCTTTCTTT
CDR3 protein: CASSPLGPGRTEAFF

V gene: TRBV12-5
J gene: TRBJ1-4
clone size: once
D gene: TRBD1
CDR3 DNA: TGTGCTAGTGGTTTGGTACTGTACGGGACAGCGAATGAAAAACTGTTTTTT
CDR3 protein: CASGLVLYGTANEKLFF

V gene: TRBV7-2
J gene: TRBJ2-1
clone size: -
D gene: TRBD2
CDR3 DNA: TGTGCCAGCAGCCGTAACGGGGGGTCCTACAATGAGCAGTTCTTC
CDR3 protein: CASSRNGGSYNEQFF

V gene: TRBV6-6
J gene: TRBJ2-2
clone size: -
D gene: -
CDR3 DNA: TGTGCCAGCGACCGGGACTCTGGCACCGGGGAGCTGTTTTTT
CDR3 protein: CASDRDSGTGELFF

V gene: TRBV7-6
J gene: TRBJ1-6
clone size: once
D gene: -
CDR3 DNA: TGTGCCAGCAGCTTAGGGGGACTAAATTCACCCCTCCACTTT
CDR3 protein: CASSLGGLNSPLHF

V gene: TRBV11-2
J gene: TRBJ1-2
clone size: once
D gene: TRBD1
CDR3 DNA: TGTGCCAGCAGCTCGGACAGGGGCGAGGGCTACACCTTC
CDR3 protein: CASSSDRGEGYTF